Listed below are T cell receptor beta chains from one sample, sequenced in a study of neurological immune-mediated disorders. Each CDR3 protein is one row after TCRdb ran MiXCR on the 5' RACE reads. The sample lists 74,000 or so distinct CDR3 sequences; around a tenth were seen once. The sample consisted of PBMCs. The receptors here all came from a man aged 45-60 years in good health. Both conserved end residues are part of each CDR3. The order of the fields is V gene, J gene, clone size, D gene, CDR3 DNA, CDR3 protein. The D gene is left open where the match is weak. Clone size is stated in some rows and not others, as once, few, many or a class when expanded.

TRBV7-9	TRBJ1-1	many	NA	TGTGCCAGCAGCTTAAGACAGGCGCACACTGAAGCTTTCTTT	CASSLRQAHTEAFF
TRBV4-1	TRBJ1-6	many	NA	TGCGCCAGCAGCCAAGCTCGGACGGTCAATAATTCACCCCTCCACTTT	CASSQARTVNNSPLHF
TRBV5-1	TRBJ2-7	many	NA	TGCGCCAGCAGCTTTCAGGCCAGCTCCTACGAGCAGTACTTC	CASSFQASSYEQYF
TRBV4-2	TRBJ2-2	NA	NA	TGTGCCAACAGCAGACGGGACGGAGTCAACACCGGGGAGCTGTTTTTT	CANSRRDGVNTGELFF
TRBV20-1	TRBJ2-7	NA	NA	TGCAGTGCGAGGCGGATCAACTACGAGCAGTACTTC	CSARRINYEQYF
TRBV5-1	TRBJ2-5	many	TRBD2	TGCGCCAGCAGCCCTAGCGGCCAAGAGACCCAGTACTTC	CASSPSGQETQYF
TRBV6-6	TRBJ1-1	many	NA	TGTGCCAGCAGTTACACCGGGTCGGACACTGAAGCTTTCTTT	CASSYTGSDTEAFF
TRBV5-1	TRBJ2-5	NA	TRBD2	TGCGCCAGTAGCTCGGGACTACCCGTATTTGAGACCCAGTACTTC	CASSSGLPVFETQYF
TRBV29-1	TRBJ2-2	medium-sized	NA	TGCAGCGTTATCATGAACACCGGGGAGCTGTTTTTT	CSVIMNTGELFF
TRBV6-6	TRBJ1-4	many	TRBD1	TGTGCCAGCAGTAACGGACAGGGGGTAGCTAATGAAAAACTGTTTTTT	CASSNGQGVANEKLFF
TRBV5-1	TRBJ1-1	many	NA	TGCGCCAGCAGCCCCGCTGCGGGGGCACAAAACACTGAAGCTTTCTTT	CASSPAAGAQNTEAFF
TRBV9	TRBJ2-3	many	TRBD2	TGTGCCAGCAGCGCTGGGGGGGGTTGGATTGCAGATACGCAGTATTTT	CASSAGGGWIADTQYF
TRBV20-1	TRBJ2-1	many	TRBD1	TGCAGTGCTAGAAGGGACAGGGGGGCCCGGAATGAGCAGTTCTTC	CSARRDRGARNEQFF
TRBV12-3/TRBV12-4	TRBJ1-5	many	TRBD1	TGTGCCAGCAGCCCAGGGGGGCTGAGCAATCAGCCCCAGCATTTT	CASSPGGLSNQPQHF
TRBV20-1	TRBJ1-1	many	TRBD1	TGCAGTGCTAGAGATTTACTATTAGGGACAGGTCCGAACACTGAAGCTTTCTTT	CSARDLLLGTGPNTEAFF
TRBV5-1	TRBJ2-5	many	TRBD2	TGCGCCAGCAGCCACGGAGACGGGAGGGCCGTAGGAGAGACCCAGTACTTC	CASSHGDGRAVGETQYF
TRBV9	TRBJ2-7	many	NA	TGTGCCAGCAGCGTCGGTCGGGGGTTCAACGAGCAGTACTTC	CASSVGRGFNEQYF
TRBV12-3/TRBV12-4	TRBJ1-1	many	NA	TGTGCCAGCAGTGGTGGGGGAAACTTCAACACTGAAGCTTTCTTT	CASSGGGNFNTEAFF
TRBV5-1	TRBJ2-3	many	NA	TGCGCCAGCAGCTTGGCAGCAGGGGGCACAGATACGCAGTATTTT	CASSLAAGGTDTQYF
TRBV7-2	TRBJ1-2	many	TRBD1	TGTGCCAGCAGCTTCGACAGGGCTTATGGCTACACCTTC	CASSFDRAYGYTF
TRBV3-1	TRBJ1-1	few	TRBD1	TGTGCCAGCAGCCACTGGGACAGGGTATCCACTGAAGCTTTCTTT	CASSHWDRVSTEAFF
TRBV6-6	TRBJ1-2	many	TRBD1	TGTGCCAGCAGTTCTGGACAGGGCGAGAACTATGGCTACACCTTC	CASSSGQGENYGYTF
TRBV20-1	TRBJ2-7	many	TRBD2	TGCAGTGCTAGAGATCGGGGCGGGGAGGGATCGGAGCAGTACTTC	CSARDRGGEGSEQYF
TRBV6-5	TRBJ1-5	many	TRBD1	TGTGCCAGCAGTACGACAGGGGGCTTTAATCAGCCCCAGCATTTT	CASSTTGGFNQPQHF
TRBV5-1	TRBJ2-1	many	NA	TGCGCCAGCAGCTTGGGAGGGGCAGGCTACAATGAGCAGTTCTTC	CASSLGGAGYNEQFF
TRBV7-8	TRBJ2-5	many	TRBD2	TGTGCCAGCAGCAGGTTTAGCGGGGGGGCTGGAGAGACCCAGTACTTC	CASSRFSGGAGETQYF
TRBV7-9	TRBJ2-2	many	NA	TGTGCCAGCAGCTTGTTGGGGACCGGGGAGCTGTTTTTT	CASSLLGTGELFF
TRBV5-1	TRBJ2-3	many	NA	TGCGCCAGCAGAAGTCAGGGCGATACAGATACGCAGTATTTT	CASRSQGDTDTQYF
TRBV3-1	TRBJ2-1	NA	NA	TGTGCCAGCAGCCAAGATCTAGCTATCGGGAGTCTCTCCTACAATGAGCAGTTCTTC	CASSQDLAIGSLSYNEQFF
TRBV7-2	TRBJ2-7	many	NA	TGTGCCAGCAGTCGGGGACCGTTCTACGAGCAGTACTTC	CASSRGPFYEQYF
TRBV3-1	TRBJ1-1	many	TRBD1	TGTGCCAGCAGCCAAGAGGCAGGGGGCTTGACTGAAGCTTTCTTT	CASSQEAGGLTEAFF
TRBV29-1	TRBJ2-7	many	NA	TGCAGCGTTGGTGGGACTTCCTACGAGCAGTACTTC	CSVGGTSYEQYF
TRBV7-9	TRBJ2-7	many	NA	TGTGCCAGCAGCCCGTGGGAGAACTACGAGCAGTACTTC	CASSPWENYEQYF